Detailed here is one T cell receptor beta chain. Clones were sequenced by immunoSEQ multiplex PCR, and TCRdb holds only the in-frame ones, with some missing. The table includes hundreds of thousands of clones, around 87% detected once. This record belongs to a study of shared T cell receptors in the human thymus. The CDR3 loop spans 15 amino acids. V was clipped by 5 bases and J by 3 bases; unmatched bases: 7. Germline V lookup: CDR1 MNHEY, CDR2 SMNVEV (reference sequence). Another study also made use of these data, one on human thymus T cells. From that paper: Each of the donors was a healthy Finnish infant who was undergoing open corrective cardiac surgery for congenital heart defects.

The genes are TRBV27 and TRBJ2-3; TRBD2 aligns across 8 bases. This receptor was identified in a boy younger than two with a congenital heart defect. Sequenced material: thymocytes. Here the CDR3 reads CASSMTGTRTDTQYF. Written as DNA, the CDR3 is TGTGCCAGCAGTATGACCGGGACTAGGACAGATACGCAGTATTTT.